The 12 T cell receptor beta chains below were found in one sample sequenced in a study of T-cell reconstitution after alpha-beta-depleted transplantation in children listed by TCRdb under 2016. What the treatment or condition label conveys for this sample: allogeneic hematopoietic cell transplantation with graft depleted of TCRalphabeta T cells and CD19 B cells. Libraries were prepared through PCR. The sequencer listed for this sample is Illumina HiSeq 2500. TCR libraries were prepared with molecular barcoding, using unique molecular identifiers to normalize TCRbeta repertoire quantification. The public reads were reanalyzed by TCRdb: fastp trimming at Q25, MiXCR alignment, in-frame beta chains only. All rows with the same CDR3 protein become a single entry with the most common DNA and genes. This sample is represented by 600,000 to 700,000 distinct CDR3 sequences; around 13% of them were singletons. The ten largest account for 0.79% of the sample.

Specimen: PBMCs, collected before TCRalphabeta/CD19-depleted stem cell transplant. The receptors here all came from a girl aged 2 to 9 with congenital amegakaryocytic thrombocytopenia, due to receive a stem cell transplant.

Many counts were recorded for this clonotype. The chain links TRBV29-1 to TRBJ2-1, with TRBD2 identical over 8 bases. Trimming at V came to 7 bases and at J to 0 bases, leaving 8 bases not matched to a gene. Germline V gene data show CDR1 as SQVTM and CDR2 as ANQGSEA. The CDR3 loop spans 15 amino acids. The CDR3 region is CSAETSESSYNEQFF. For the CDR3, the DNA is TGCAGCGCCGAGACTAGCGAGAGCTCCTACAATGAGCAGTTCTTC.

The chain combines TRBV20-1 with TRBJ2-1; 11 bases line up with TRBD2. The CDR3 runs 17 residues. The germline V gene has CDR1 DFQATT and CDR2 SNEGSKA (reference sequence). The trim removed 1 base at V and 4 bases at J, leaving 9 bases unmatched. The CDR3 nucleotides are TGCAGTGCTAGAGTCGTGGCTAGCGGGAGGTCGTACAATGAGCAGTTCTTC. It translates to CSARVVASGRSYNEQFF.

This clonotype was observed many times. The chain employs TRBV7-3 and TRBJ2-7; no clear D gene. The CDR3 has 16 residues. V was trimmed by 1 base and J by 5 bases, leaving 18 bases between them. In germline, CDR1 is SGHTA, CDR2 FQGTGA. The CDR3 bases are TGTGCCAGCAGCTTAAGCGACCTTAGTGGCGCCCACGAGCAGTACTTC. This gives the protein CASSLSDLSGAHEQYF.

This clonotype was counted a few times. This chain connects TRBV18 to TRBJ2-7, with D perhaps TRBD1 or TRBD2 (5 bases each). V lost 2 bases to trimming and J lost 7 bases, with 12 bases between them. The CDR3 consists of 13 residues. Germline CDR1 is KGHSH and CDR2 is LQKENI. The CDR3 region is CASSPVGDGEQYF. In nucleotides, the CDR3 is TGTGCCAGCTCACCAGTTGGGGACGGGGAGCAGTACTTC.

Many counts were recorded for this clonotype. The V and J genes are TRBV6-5 and TRBJ2-3; 8 bases fit TRBD2. Looked up from germline, CDR1 is MNHEY and CDR2 is SVGAGI. There are 15 residues in the CDR3. Trimming cost V 2 bases and J 3 bases; bases outside gene matches: 4. DNA for the CDR3: TGTGCCAGCAGTTACAAAACTAGCGGTACAGATACGCAGTATTTT. Protein product: CASSYKTSGTDTQYF.

This clonotype appeared a few times. The chain recombines TRBV10-3 with TRBJ2-6; weak D call: TRBD2 (6 bases). CDR1 and CDR2 from the germline V gene are ENHRY and SYGVKD. The CDR3 extends over 14 amino acids. The germline V and J ends were trimmed by 10 bases and 3 bases, with 13 bases remaining between them. In nucleotides, the CDR3 is TGTGCCACCCCCGGCGGGGTTGGGGCCAACGTCCTGACTTTC. Encoded protein: CATPGGVGANVLTF.

Turning to this clonotype: Compared with germline, one end of the junction differs, possibly owing to a read error. The chain links TRBV5-1 to TRBJ2-2; TRBD2 might be the D (5 bases). The V gene's germline CDR1 is SGHRS and CDR2 YFSETQ. This CDR3 has 17 residues. The CDR3 nucleotides read TGCGCCAGCAGCGCGGTACCACAGAGGGCGAACACCGGGGAGCTGCTTTTT. Translated: CASSAVPQRANTGELLF.

V usage is TRBV5-1 and J usage is TRBJ1-2, with D possibly matching TRBD1 (5 bases). V gave up 0 bases and J gave up 6 bases, with 12 bases separating them. The germline V gene has CDR1 SGHRS and CDR2 YFSETQ. The CDR3 extends over 14 amino acids. The chain's CDR3 is CASSLAQGLDGYTF. In DNA, the CDR3 is TGCGCCAGCAGCTTGGCCCAGGGCCTGGATGGCTACACCTTC.

In its sample, this clonotype was seen many times. V and J are TRBV10-2 and TRBJ2-3; 7 nucleotides align to TRBD1. Trimming took 8 bases from V and 2 from J; bases not matched to a gene: 1. This CDR3 comprises 12 residues. Germline assignment: CDR1 WSHSY and CDR2 SAAADI. The CDR3 DNA follows: TGCGCCAGCGAGGGGGCCACAGATACGCAGTATTTT. This translates into CASEGATDTQYF.

The chain has TRBV20-1 and TRBJ2-7; D possibly corresponds to TRBD1 (5 bases). The V and J ends lost 0 bases and 6 bases respectively, with 18 bases between them. CDR3 size: 15 residues. Germline assignment: CDR1 DFQATT and CDR2 SNEGSKA (reference sequence). DNA for the CDR3: TGCAGTGCTAGAGAAGGGGCAGGAACCGGCCTCGAGCAGTACTTC. As protein: CSAREGAGTGLEQYF.

With regard to this clonotype: A read error may explain this, as a much larger clone is one base away. The chain is built from TRBV6-5 and TRBJ1-2; 9 nucleotides match TRBD1. In germline, CDR1 is MNHEY, CDR2 SVGAGI. The CDR3 runs 13 residues. The DNA for the CDR3 is TGTGCCAGCAGTTGGGACAGGGCGTATGGCTGCACCTTC. This sequence encodes CASSWDRAYGCTF.

This clonotype has just a few counts. The CDR3 region has the DNA TGTGCCAGCAGCCAGGCCCGTGCCCCTTACGAGCAGTACTTC. Its translation is CASSQARAPYEQYF. V gene TRBV27 combines with J gene TRBJ2-7, with no clear D. Trimming stripped 6 bases from V and 4 bases from J, with 16 bases between. The length of the CDR3 is 14 residues. Germline CDR1 is MNHEY and CDR2 is SMNVEV (reference sequence).